Listed below are T cell receptor beta chains from one sample, sequenced in a study of blood T cell repertoires in COVID-19. Assay used: immunoSEQ multiplex PCR; TCRdb lists only in-frame clones, some missing. The sample gives over 200,000 clones, roughly 90% of which show up once; approximately 2.8% is in the top ten. The source material was PBMCs or T cells enriched from blood (not recorded which). The receptors shown here come from a woman aged 45 to 65 in a cohort exposed to, infected with or recovered from COVID-19 (not recorded which). Both conserved end residues are part of each CDR3. The order of the fields is V gene, D gene, J gene, clone size, CDR3 protein. A D gene is named only where the DNA matches it firmly. Clone sizes are given selectively: once, few, many, or a class where the clone is expanded.

>TRBV30|-|TRBJ1-2|-
CAWSVLQGVSSYGYTF
>TRBV5-4|-|TRBJ1-6|-
CASSLARGNSPLHF
>TRBV4-2|TRBD1|TRBJ2-1|-
CASSQRTGTGGYNEQFF
>TRBV28|-|TRBJ2-1|-
CASNPPRQLYNEQFF
>TRBV19|-|TRBJ1-1|once
CASSTGSGGLIEAFF
>TRBV13|-|TRBJ2-3|-
CASSSSGTTDTQYF
>TRBV7-2|-|TRBJ1-4|-
CASSPTKSRGEVTNEKLFF
>TRBV5-4|TRBD1|TRBJ1-1|-
CASSLRQGNTEAFF
>TRBV28|TRBD2|TRBJ2-1|-
CASSSVAGGFNEQFF
>TRBV5-1|TRBD1|TRBJ1-1|few
CASSFTGGNTEAFF
>TRBV11-3|TRBD2|TRBJ2-3|few
CASSSGGSKTDTQYF
>TRBV2|TRBD2|TRBJ2-1|-
CASSALLRGGRYNEQFF
>TRBV19|TRBD1|TRBJ1-6|-
CASRPGQPRVRSPLHF
>TRBV10-2|TRBD2|TRBJ2-1|-
CASSVTSGGSYNEQFF
>TRBV7-9|TRBD1|TRBJ1-2|-
CASSLGRTGNYYGYTF
>TRBV11-3|TRBD1|TRBJ2-2|-
CASSLAGTGGANTGELFF
>TRBV7-2|-|TRBJ1-2|-
CASSPMQAIRYGYTF
>TRBV30|-|TRBJ2-4|-
CAWSVHELDIQYF